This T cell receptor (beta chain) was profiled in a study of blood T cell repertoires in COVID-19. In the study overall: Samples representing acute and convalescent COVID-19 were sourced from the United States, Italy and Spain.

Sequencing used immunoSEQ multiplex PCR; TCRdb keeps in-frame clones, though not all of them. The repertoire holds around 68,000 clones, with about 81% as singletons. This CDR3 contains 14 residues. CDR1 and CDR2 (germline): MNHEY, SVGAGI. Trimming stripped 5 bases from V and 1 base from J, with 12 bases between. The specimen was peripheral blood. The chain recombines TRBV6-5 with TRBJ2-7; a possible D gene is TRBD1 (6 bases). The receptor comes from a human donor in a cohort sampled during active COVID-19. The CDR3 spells CASSPRGSSYEQYF. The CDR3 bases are TGTGCCAGCAGTCCGAGGGGGTCATCCTACGAGCAGTACTTC.